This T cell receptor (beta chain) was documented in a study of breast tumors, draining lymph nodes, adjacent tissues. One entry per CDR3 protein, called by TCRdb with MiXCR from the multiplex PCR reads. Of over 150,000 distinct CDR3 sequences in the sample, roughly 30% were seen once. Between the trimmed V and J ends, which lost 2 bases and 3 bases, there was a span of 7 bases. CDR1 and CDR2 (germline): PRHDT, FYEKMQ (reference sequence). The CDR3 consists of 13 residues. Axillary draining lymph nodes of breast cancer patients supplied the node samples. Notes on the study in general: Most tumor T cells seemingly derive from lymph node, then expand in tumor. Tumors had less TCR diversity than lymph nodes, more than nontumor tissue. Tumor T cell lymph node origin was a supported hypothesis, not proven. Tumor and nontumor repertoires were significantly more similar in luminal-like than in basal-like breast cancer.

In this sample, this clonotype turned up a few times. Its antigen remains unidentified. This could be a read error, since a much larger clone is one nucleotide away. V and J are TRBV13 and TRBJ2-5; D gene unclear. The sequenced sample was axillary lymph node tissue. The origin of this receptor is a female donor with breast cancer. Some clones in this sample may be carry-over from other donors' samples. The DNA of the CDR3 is TGTGCCAGCAGCTTACCCAATGAAGAGACCCAGTACTTC. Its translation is CASSLPNEETQYF.